The following is a TCR beta chain sequence with its context. What this receptor recognizes is not known. The input lacks base qualities; no much larger clone sits a single base away. Patients chosen for sequencing had shown expansion of CD8+CD57+ cells by flow cytometry. Every patient had a diagnosis of severe acquired aplastic anemia based on International Study of Aplastic Anemia and Agranulocytosis and Camitta criteria. At the time blood was sampled, none of the patients had received any therapy. In this study, sorted CD4+ and CD8+ T cells from the blood of healthy subjects and of severe aplastic anemia patients had their TCR repertoires deep-sequenced. Patients were enrolled under clinicaltrials.gov protocols 00001620, 01623167, 00001397, 00071045, 00081523 and 00961064 in the USA. Ficoll-Paque density gradient centrifugation was used to isolate peripheral blood mononuclear cells. CD4+ and CD8+ T cells were sorted by FACS or magnetic beads before DNA extraction.

This sample was included in a study of CD8+CD57+ T cells in acquired aplastic anemia (dated by TCRdb to between 2018 and 2020). Study-level background: Extracted DNA from sorted CD4+ and CD8+ cells averaged 3.2 ug, ranging from roughly 0.17 to 30 ug. CD8+CD57+ expansion was defined as a frequency above the mean frequency observed in healthy subjects.

The study at large found these results: Patients and healthy controls showed no significant difference in CD8+ Simpson's diversity (P=0.060). Around 30 CD8+ CDR3 sequences were shared between patients and controls but appeared highly expressed in patients and within their immunodominant clones.

Genomic DNA was used as template for profiling of TCR beta VDJ combinations and CDR3 sequences. An Illumina HiSeq 2000 was used for TCR repertoire sequencing. The source study handled its data this way. Repertoires were assessed using TRBV/TRBJ rearrangement plots, CDR3 size and DJ length profiles, and Simpson's diversity index. The most abundant DNA sequence in the deep sequencing data was taken as the immunodominant clone. CDR3 amino acid sequences were checked for sharing across subjects and were also compared against the VDJdb database and published repertoires. Starting from the raw public reads, TCRdb applied fastp trimming at Q25, assembled clones with MiXCR and retained in-frame beta chains. When rows share a CDR3 protein, they turn into one entry using the most common DNA and genes. The V and J calls and clone size are TCRdb's, not the authors'. For this sample there are around 290,000 distinct CDR3 sequences; roughly 53% appear just once. Together, the top ten hold 1.3% of the sample.

This receptor was obtained from a human donor with aplastic anemia. Source material: sorted CD4+, CD8+, or CD8+CD57+ T cells (not recorded which) from PBMCs.

The sequenced DNA is TGTGCCAGCAGGACTGGGAGGTTGAACACTGAAGCTTTCTTT. Protein translation: CASRTGRLNTEAFF. The V and J segments used are TRBV2 and TRBJ1-1; no D gene is confidently identified. Based on the germline V gene, the CDR1 and CDR2 sequences are SNHLY and FYNNEI. V is shortened by 6 bases, J by 0 bases, and the region joining them spans 11 bases. The CDR3 has 14 amino acids, counting the end cysteine and phenylalanine. The DNA shown is the 42-base CDR3, in frame from base 1. With the rest looked up from the reference TRBV2 and TRBJ1-1 genes rather than sequenced, the full variable domain is EPEVTQTPSHQVTQMGQEVILRCVPISNHLYFYWYRQILGQKVEFLVSFYNNEISEKSEIFDDQFSVERPDGSNFTLKIRSTKLEDSAMYFCASRTGRLNTEAFFGQGTRLTVV.